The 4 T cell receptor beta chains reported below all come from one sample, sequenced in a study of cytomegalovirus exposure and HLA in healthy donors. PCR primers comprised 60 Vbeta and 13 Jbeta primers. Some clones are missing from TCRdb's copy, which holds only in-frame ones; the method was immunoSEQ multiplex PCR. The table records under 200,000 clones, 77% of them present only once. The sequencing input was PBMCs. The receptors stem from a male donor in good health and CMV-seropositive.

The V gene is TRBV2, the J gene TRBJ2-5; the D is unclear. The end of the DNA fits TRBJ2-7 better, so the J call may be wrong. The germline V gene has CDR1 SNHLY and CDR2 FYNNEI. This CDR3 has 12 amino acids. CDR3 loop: CASRTDSYEQYF. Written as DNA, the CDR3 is TGTGCCAGCAGGACGGACTCCTACGAGCAGTACTTC.

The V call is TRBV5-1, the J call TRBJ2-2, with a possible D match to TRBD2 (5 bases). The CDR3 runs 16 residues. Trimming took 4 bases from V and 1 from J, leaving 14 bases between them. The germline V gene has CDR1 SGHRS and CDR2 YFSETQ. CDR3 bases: TGCGCCAGCAGCATAAACCCGGCGGGGAACACCGGGGAGCTGTTTTTT. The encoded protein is CASSINPAGNTGELFF.

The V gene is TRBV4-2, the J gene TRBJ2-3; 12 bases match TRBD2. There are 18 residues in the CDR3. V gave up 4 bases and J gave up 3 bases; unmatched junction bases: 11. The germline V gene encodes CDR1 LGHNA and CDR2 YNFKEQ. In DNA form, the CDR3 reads TGTGCCAGCAGCCGATTTCTAGCGGGGGGGCCGAAAACAGATACGCAGTATTTT. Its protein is CASSRFLAGGPKTDTQYF.

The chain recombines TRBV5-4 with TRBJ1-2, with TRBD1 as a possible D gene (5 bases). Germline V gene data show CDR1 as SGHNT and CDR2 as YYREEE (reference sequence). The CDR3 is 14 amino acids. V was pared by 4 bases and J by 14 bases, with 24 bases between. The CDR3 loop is CASSSLRGPGPSTF. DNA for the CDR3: TGTGCCAGCAGCAGCTTGCGGGGCCCCGGGCCTTCTACCTTC.